This T cell receptor (beta chain) appears in the sequencing data of a study of naive and memory T cell subsets. V was clipped by 5 bases and J by 4 bases, with 12 bases between them. The CDR3 runs to 14 residues. The beta constant-region primer was an equimolar mix of two oligonucleotides covering TRBC1 and TRBC2. Via MiXCR, TCRdb re-called the UMI-ligation and nested PCR reads, giving one row per CDR3 protein. The table records 65,000 to 85,000 distinct CDR3 sequences, roughly 14% of them present only once. This clonotype was seen repeatedly, ten times or more. The clonotype was recovered from a human donor in good health. The chain links TRBV12-3 or TRBV12-4 to TRBJ1-3; D unclear. The sequencing input was central memory CD4+ T cells from blood. The CDR3 reads CASSPTLNGNTIYF. In DNA, the CDR3 is TGTGCCAGCAGTCCGACGCTCAACGGAAACACCATATATTTT.